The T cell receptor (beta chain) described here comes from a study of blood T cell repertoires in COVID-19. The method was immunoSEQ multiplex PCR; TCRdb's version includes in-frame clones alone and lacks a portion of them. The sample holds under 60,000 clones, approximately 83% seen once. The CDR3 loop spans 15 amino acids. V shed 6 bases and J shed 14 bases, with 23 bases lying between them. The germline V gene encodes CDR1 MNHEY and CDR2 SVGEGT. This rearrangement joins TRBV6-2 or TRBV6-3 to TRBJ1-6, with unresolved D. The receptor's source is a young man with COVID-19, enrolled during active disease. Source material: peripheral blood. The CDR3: CASSPREQPQETLHF. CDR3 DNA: TGTGCCAGCAGCCCTCGGGAACAGCCTCAAGAAACCCTCCACTTT.